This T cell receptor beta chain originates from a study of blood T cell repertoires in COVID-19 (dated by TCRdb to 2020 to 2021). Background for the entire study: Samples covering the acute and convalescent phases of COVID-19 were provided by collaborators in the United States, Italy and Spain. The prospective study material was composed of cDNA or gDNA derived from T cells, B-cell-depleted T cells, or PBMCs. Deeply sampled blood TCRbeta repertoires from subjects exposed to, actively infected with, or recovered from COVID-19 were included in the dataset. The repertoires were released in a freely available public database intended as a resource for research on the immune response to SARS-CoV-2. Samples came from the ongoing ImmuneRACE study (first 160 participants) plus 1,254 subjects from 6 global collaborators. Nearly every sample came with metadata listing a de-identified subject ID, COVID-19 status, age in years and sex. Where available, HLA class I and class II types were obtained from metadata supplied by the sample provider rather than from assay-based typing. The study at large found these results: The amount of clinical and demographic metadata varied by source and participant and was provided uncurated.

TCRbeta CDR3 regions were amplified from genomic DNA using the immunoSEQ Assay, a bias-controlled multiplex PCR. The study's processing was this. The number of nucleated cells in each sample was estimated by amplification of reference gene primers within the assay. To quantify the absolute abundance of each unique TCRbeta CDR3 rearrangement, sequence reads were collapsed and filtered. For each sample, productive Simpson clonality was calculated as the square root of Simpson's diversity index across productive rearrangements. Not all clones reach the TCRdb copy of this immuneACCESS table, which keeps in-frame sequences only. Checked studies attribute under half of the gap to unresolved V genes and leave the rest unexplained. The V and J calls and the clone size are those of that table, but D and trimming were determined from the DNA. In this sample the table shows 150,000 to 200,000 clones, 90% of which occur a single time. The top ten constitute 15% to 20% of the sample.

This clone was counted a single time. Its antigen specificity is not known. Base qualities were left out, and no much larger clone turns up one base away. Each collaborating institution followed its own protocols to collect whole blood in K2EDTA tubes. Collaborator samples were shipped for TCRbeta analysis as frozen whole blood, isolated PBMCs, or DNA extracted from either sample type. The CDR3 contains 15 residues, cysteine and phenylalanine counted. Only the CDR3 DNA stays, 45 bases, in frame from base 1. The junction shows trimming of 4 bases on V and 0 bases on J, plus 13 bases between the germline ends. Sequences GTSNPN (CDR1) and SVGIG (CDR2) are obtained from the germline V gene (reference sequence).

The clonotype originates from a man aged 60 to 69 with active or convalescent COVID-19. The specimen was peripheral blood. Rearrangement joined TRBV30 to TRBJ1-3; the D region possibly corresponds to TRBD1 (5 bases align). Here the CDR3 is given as CAWKIGQLSGNTIYF. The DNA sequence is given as TGTGCCTGGAAGATAGGACAACTCTCTGGAAACACCATATATTTT.